The clone carrying this TCR beta chain occurred a few times. The library tagged individual cDNA molecules with unique molecular identifiers. TCRdb redid the calling of the RACE reads with MiXCR, one entry per CDR3 protein. The data contain about 180,000 distinct CDR3 sequences, around 30% of them singletons. The sample belongs to a study of human T cells and chemical hapten exposure. Overall study context: Cases of alopecia areata, totalis or universalis occurred in a predominantly female patient group.

The time point denotes: pre-sensitization, week 0. The treatment denotes: therapeutic diphenylcyclopropenone sensitization with weekly scalp DPC. The length of the CDR3 is 14 residues. Unmatched junction bases numbered 1, after V lost 6 bases and J lost 1 base. Germline CDR1 and CDR2: DFQATT and SNEGSKA (reference sequence). The sequenced sample was whole blood, obtained in connection with sensitization to the hapten diphenylcyclopropenone (DPC). This TCR was sampled from a woman between 25 and 40 years old with alopecia areata. Some clones in this sample may be carry-over from other donors' samples. The chain joins TRBV20-1 to TRBJ2-2; 11 bases line up with TRBD2. The CDR3 bases are TGCAGTGCGGGACTAGCGGTGAACACCGGGGAGCTGTTTTTT. Translated: CSAGLAVNTGELFF.